A selection of T cell receptor beta chains follows, all from one sample in a study of response to subunit inactivated influenza vaccine. TCRdb re-analysed the RT-PCR reads in MiXCR, keeping a single row per CDR3 protein. The sample contains 600,000 to 850,000 distinct CDR3 sequences, about 15% of which appear only once. The sample was PBMCs from blood, taken 14 days before vaccination. Receptors were obtained from a man aged 50 or older who received an inactivated influenza vaccine. Both conserved end residues are part of each CDR3. D genes are given only for firm matches. Size tells how often a clone was seen (once, few, many) or the class of an expanded clone, and some rows leave it out.

j_gene | v_gene | abundance | d_gene | CDR3aa | CDR3nt
TRBJ2-7 | TRBV15 | few | NA | CATSRDRGSYEQYF | TGTGCCACCAGCAGAGATCGGGGGTCCTACGAGCAGTACTTC
TRBJ2-1 | TRBV4-3 | NA | NA | CASSQVTGDTYNEQFF | TGCGCCAGCAGCCAAGTTACGGGTGACACCTACAATGAGCAGTTCTTC
TRBJ2-7 | TRBV7-2 | NA | NA | CASSLGRQAPLQQYF | TGTGCCAGCAGCTTAGGCAGACAGGCCCCCCTCCAGCAGTACTTC
TRBJ2-5 | TRBV4-3 | NA | NA | CASSQTTAQETQYF | TGCGCCAGCAGCCAGACCACGGCACAAGAGACCCAGTACTTC
TRBJ2-3 | TRBV30 | NA | NA | CAWSTVSTDTQYF | TGTGCCTGGAGCACCGTAAGCACAGATACGCAGTATTTT
TRBJ2-5 | TRBV29-1 | NA | NA | CSVGFWGSGETQYF | TGCAGCGTGGGCTTTTGGGGTTCGGGTGAGACCCAGTACTTC
TRBJ1-4 | TRBV15 | few | NA | CATSNLNEKLFF | TGTGCCACCAGCAATCTTAATGAAAAACTGTTTTTT
TRBJ2-3 | TRBV28 | NA | NA | CASSFWATGTDTQYF | TGTGCCAGCAGTTTTTGGGCGACGGGCACAGATACGCAGTATTTT
TRBJ2-5 | TRBV14 | NA | NA | CASSQAEGFLKTQYF | TGTGCCAGCAGCCAAGCGGAGGGTTTCTTGAAGACCCAGTACTTC
TRBJ1-2 | TRBV30 | NA | NA | CAWSRRFNYGYTF | TGTGCCTGGAGTAGAAGGTTCAACTATGGCTACACCTTC
TRBJ2-6 | TRBV12-3/TRBV12-4 | NA | TRBD2 | CASSWGLTSGANVLTF | TGTGCCAGCAGTTGGGGACTAACCTCTGGGGCCAACGTCCTGACTTTC
TRBJ2-5 | TRBV7-8 | few | NA | CASSFVRNQETQYF | TGTGCCAGCAGCTTCGTGCGGAATCAAGAGACCCAGTACTTC
TRBJ2-1 | TRBV29-1 | NA | TRBD1 | CSVALGQGGAEQFF | TGCAGCGTGGCGTTAGGACAGGGGGGGGCTGAGCAGTTCTTC
TRBJ2-2 | TRBV20-1 | few | TRBD2 | CSASSSGTTTGELFF | TGCAGTGCTAGTTCCTCCGGGACTACCACCGGGGAGCTGTTTTTT
TRBJ1-5 | TRBV25-1 | NA | NA | CASSGTGQVPQHF | TGTGCCAGCAGCGGGACTGGGCAGGTGCCCCAGCATTTT
TRBJ1-2 | TRBV7-2 | few | NA | CASSFRQGNYGYTF | TGTGCCAGCAGCTTCCGGCAGGGAAACTATGGCTACACCTTC
TRBJ1-6 | TRBV3-1 | few | NA | CASSQGGSSPLHF | TGTGCCAGCAGCCAAGGCGGGAGTTCACCCCTCCACTTT
TRBJ2-2 | TRBV5-1 | NA | NA | CASSLSLGGTGELFF | TGCGCCAGCAGCTTGTCCCTGGGCGGGACCGGGGAGCTGTTTTTT
TRBJ2-5 | TRBV7-9 | NA | NA | CASSLEGTFQYF | TGTGCCAGCAGCTTAGAGGGGACTTTTCAGTACTTC
TRBJ1-5 | TRBV9 | NA | NA | CASSVEGSRNQPQHF | TGTGCCAGCAGCGTTGAAGGGTCCCGGAATCAGCCCCAGCATTTT